Listed below are T cell receptor beta chains from one sample, sequenced in a study of beta chain features in type 1 diabetes. Profiling relied on immunoSEQ multiplex PCR, and the TCRdb table lists in-frame clones only, not all of them. The sample includes hundreds of thousands of clones, roughly 8% of them seen just once. The sequencing sample was made of central memory CD4+ T cells from blood. These receptor sequences come from a woman between 18 and 29 years old in good health. Both conserved end residues are part of each CDR3. D genes are given only for firm matches. Clone size is not always given. Where it is, it says once, few, many or a class for expanded clones.

d_gene | len | j_gene | abundance | v_gene | CDR3aa | CDR3nt
TRBD2 | 14 | TRBJ2-5 | NA | TRBV5-1 | CASRLTSAQETQYF | TGCGCCAGCAGACTGACTAGCGCCCAAGAGACCCAGTACTTC
TRBD1 | 15 | TRBJ2-2 | NA | TRBV7-9 | CASSRTGTNTGELFF | TGTGCCAGCAGCCGGACAGGGACGAACACCGGGGAGCTGTTTTTT
NA | 11 | TRBJ2-2 | few | TRBV18 | CASSTTGELFF | TGTGCCAGCTCAACCACCGGGGAGCTGTTTTTT
NA | 13 | TRBJ2-7 | few | TRBV7-9 | CASSLAYTLEQYF | TGTGCCAGCAGCTTAGCCTATACATTGGAGCAGTACTTC
NA | 13 | TRBJ1-3 | few | TRBV11-2 | CASSPSGKNTIYF | TGTGCCAGCAGCCCTAGCGGGAAAAACACCATATATTTT
NA | 15 | TRBJ2-2 | few | TRBV28 | CASSLASVLTGELFF | TGTGCCAGCAGTTTAGCGTCGGTACTCACCGGGGAGCTGTTTTTT
TRBD2 | 13 | TRBJ2-7 | many | TRBV19 | CASSLGTSERQYF | TGTGCCAGTAGTCTTGGGACTAGCGAGAGGCAGTACTTC
NA | 14 | TRBJ2-7 | few | TRBV6-5 | CASSLLLGAGEQYF | TGTGCCAGCAGTCTATTACTAGGGGCGGGGGAGCAGTACTTC
NA | 13 | TRBJ2-2 | NA | TRBV7-3 | CASSLIQTGELFF | TGTGCCAGCAGCTTAATCCAGACCGGGGAGCTGTTTTTT
NA | 19 | TRBJ1-5 | NA | TRBV21-1 | CASSKHGGAARDSNQPQHF | TGTGCCAGCAGCAAGCATGGGGGGGCAGCCAGGGATAGCAATCAGCCCCAGCATTTT
NA | 14 | TRBJ1-1 | NA | TRBV5-1 | CASSLQGGNTEAFF | TGCGCCAGCAGTTTACAGGGTGGGAACACTGAAGCTTTCTTT
NA | 14 | TRBJ2-5 | many | TRBV5-8 | CASSLEGHQETQYF | TGTGCCAGCAGCTTGGAAGGACACCAAGAGACCCAGTACTTC
TRBD2 | 13 | TRBJ2-1 | NA | TRBV6-4 | CASSQGLVNEQFF | TGTGCCAGCAGCCAGGGACTAGTGAATGAGCAGTTCTTC
NA | 17 | TRBJ2-6 | NA | TRBV4-2 | CASSHRTPYSGANVLTF | TGTGCCAGCAGCCACCGAACGCCGTACTCTGGGGCCAACGTCCTGACTTTC
TRBD2 | 16 | TRBJ2-2 | NA | TRBV4-2 | CASSQDGGRAPGELFF | TGTGCCAGCAGCCAAGATGGGGGGAGGGCCCCCGGGGAGCTGTTTTTT
NA | 13 | TRBJ2-2 | NA | TRBV9 | CASSVLVTGELFF | TGTGCCAGCAGCGTTTTAGTCACCGGGGAGCTGTTTTTT
TRBD1 | 15 | TRBJ1-1 | NA | TRBV4-3 | CASSPAGQKNTEAFF | TGCGCCAGCAGCCCTGCGGGACAGAAGAACACTGAAGCTTTCTTT
NA | 14 | TRBJ2-3 | few | TRBV5-1 | CASSTGISRDTQYF | TGCGCCAGCAGCACTGGGATCTCGAGAGATACGCAGTATTTT
TRBD1 | 17 | TRBJ2-5 | NA | TRBV18 | CASSPPVIGQGGGTQYF | TGTGCCAGCTCACCACCGGTGATTGGACAGGGAGGAGGGACCCAGTACTTC
TRBD2 | 14 | TRBJ2-3 | few | TRBV9 | CASRPGLAGDTQYF | TGTGCCAGCAGACCGGGACTAGCCGGAGATACGCAGTATTTT
NA | 14 | TRBJ2-7 | NA | TRBV4-3 | CASSPAVSSYEQYF | TGCGCCAGCAGCCCGGCGGTAAGCTCCTACGAGCAGTACTTC
NA | 11 | TRBJ2-7 | NA | TRBV15 | CATSSSYEQYF | TGTGCCACCAGCAGTTCCTACGAGCAGTACTTC
TRBD2 | 16 | TRBJ2-7 | few | TRBV6-1 | CASSEVYSGRFYEQYF | TGTGCCAGCAGTGAAGTCTATAGCGGGAGGTTCTACGAGCAGTACTTC
NA | 14 | TRBJ1-2 | NA | TRBV18 | CASSRSGTDYGYTF | TGTGCCAGCTCACGATCTGGGACGGACTATGGCTACACCTTC
NA | 14 | TRBJ2-7 | many | TRBV4-3 | CASSQEGLGGEQYF | TGCGCCAGCAGCCAAGAGGGGCTAGGGGGCGAGCAGTACTTC
NA | 15 | TRBJ1-5 | few | TRBV7-2 | CASSLERLGNQPQHF | TGTGCCAGCAGCTTGGAACGATTGGGCAATCAGCCCCAGCATTTT
NA | 14 | TRBJ1-5 | few | TRBV7-8 | CASSLGRQAQPQHF | TGTGCCAGCAGCTTAGGGAGACAGGCTCAGCCCCAGCATTTT
NA | 13 | TRBJ2-5 | NA | TRBV5-1 | CASSLGILETQYF | TGCGCCAGCAGCTTAGGGATCCTTGAGACCCAGTACTTC
TRBD2 | 14 | TRBJ2-1 | few | TRBV11-2 | CASSLTSGVNEQFF | TGTGCCAGCAGCTTAACTAGCGGGGTCAATGAGCAGTTCTTC
TRBD1 | 16 | TRBJ2-6 | NA | TRBV28 | CASSPRQGKGANVLTF | TGTGCCAGCAGTCCTCGACAGGGGAAGGGGGCCAACGTCCTGACTTTC
TRBD1 | 13 | TRBJ2-5 | few | TRBV29-1 | CSVDPGQGSSQYF | TGCAGCGTTGACCCGGGACAGGGTTCTTCCCAGTACTTC
NA | 15 | TRBJ2-1 | few | TRBV7-8 | CASSLGVASYNEQFF | TGTGCCAGCAGCTTAGGGGTTGCTAGTTACAATGAGCAGTTCTTC
TRBD1 | 14 | TRBJ1-1 | many | TRBV11-2 | CASSLDRLNTEAFF | TGTGCCAGCAGCCTGGACAGGCTGAACACTGAAGCTTTCTTT
TRBD1 | 16 | TRBJ1-2 | few | TRBV7-2 | CASSRGGTGYKDGYTF | TGTGCCAGCAGCCGCGGTGGGACAGGGTATAAAGACGGCTACACCTTC
NA | 11 | TRBJ2-1 | few | TRBV6-5 | CAISGAGAFFF | TGTGCCATCAGTGGGGCAGGGGCCTTCTTCTTC
NA | 14 | TRBJ2-2 | many | TRBV7-9 | CASSSGTYTGELFF | TGTGCCAGCAGTTCCGGGACCTACACCGGGGAGCTGTTTTTT
TRBD2 | 15 | TRBJ2-1 | NA | TRBV11-2 | CASSRILAGGREQFF | TGTGCCAGCAGCCGAATACTAGCGGGAGGTAGAGAGCAGTTCTTC
TRBD1 | 16 | TRBJ1-3 | few | TRBV5-6 | CASTRDRYFAGNTIYF | TGTGCCAGCACCCGGGACAGGTACTTTGCTGGAAACACCATATATTTT